This TCR beta chain was recorded in a study of T cells in Graves' hyperthyroidism and ophthalmopathy. Study at large: Peripheral blood samples were taken at initial diagnosis, prior to any treatment. Whole-study findings and limits: In validation, the model predicted ophthalmopathy. These predictions came a median 6.5 months before onset.

RNA transcripts served as the template for amplifying TCR beta CDR3 regions. The primer set for the first-round RT-PCR of the TCR CDR3 was HTBI. Via MiXCR, TCRdb re-called the multiplex PCR reads, giving one row per CDR3 protein. The sample comprises 470,000 or so distinct CDR3 sequences, less than 25% of which are singletons, and more than 20% rests with the top ten. This clonotype was seen many times. As yet, its antigen is unknown. Trimming removed 6 bases at V and 3 bases at J, with 5 bases between. There are 12 residues in the CDR3. Per germline, CDR1 MDHEN and CDR2 SYDVKM. Aged 18 to 65, the patients had hyperthyroidism that was newly diagnosed and had lasted under 2 months.

Input material: blood. The V call is TRBV28, the J call TRBJ2-2, with D unresolved. The receptor was derived from a man aged 18 to 30 with Graves' hyperthyroidism. The CDR3 sequence: CASRPDTGELFF. The CDR3 DNA reads as TGTGCCAGCAGACCGGACACCGGGGAGCTGTTTTTT.